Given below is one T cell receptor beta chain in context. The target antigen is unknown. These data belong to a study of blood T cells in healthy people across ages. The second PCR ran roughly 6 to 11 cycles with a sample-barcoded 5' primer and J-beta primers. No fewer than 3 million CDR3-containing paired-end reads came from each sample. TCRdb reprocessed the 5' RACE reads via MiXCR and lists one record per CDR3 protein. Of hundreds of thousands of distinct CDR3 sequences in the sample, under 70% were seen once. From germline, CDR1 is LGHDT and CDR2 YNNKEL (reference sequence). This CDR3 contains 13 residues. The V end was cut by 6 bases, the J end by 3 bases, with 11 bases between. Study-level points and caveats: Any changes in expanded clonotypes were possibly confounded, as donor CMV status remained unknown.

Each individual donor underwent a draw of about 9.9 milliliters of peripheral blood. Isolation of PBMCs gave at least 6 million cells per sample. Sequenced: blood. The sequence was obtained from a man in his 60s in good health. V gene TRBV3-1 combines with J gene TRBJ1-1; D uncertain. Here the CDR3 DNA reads TGTGCCAGCAGTCCCAGACGGGACACTGAAGCTTTCTTT. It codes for CASSPRRDTEAFF.